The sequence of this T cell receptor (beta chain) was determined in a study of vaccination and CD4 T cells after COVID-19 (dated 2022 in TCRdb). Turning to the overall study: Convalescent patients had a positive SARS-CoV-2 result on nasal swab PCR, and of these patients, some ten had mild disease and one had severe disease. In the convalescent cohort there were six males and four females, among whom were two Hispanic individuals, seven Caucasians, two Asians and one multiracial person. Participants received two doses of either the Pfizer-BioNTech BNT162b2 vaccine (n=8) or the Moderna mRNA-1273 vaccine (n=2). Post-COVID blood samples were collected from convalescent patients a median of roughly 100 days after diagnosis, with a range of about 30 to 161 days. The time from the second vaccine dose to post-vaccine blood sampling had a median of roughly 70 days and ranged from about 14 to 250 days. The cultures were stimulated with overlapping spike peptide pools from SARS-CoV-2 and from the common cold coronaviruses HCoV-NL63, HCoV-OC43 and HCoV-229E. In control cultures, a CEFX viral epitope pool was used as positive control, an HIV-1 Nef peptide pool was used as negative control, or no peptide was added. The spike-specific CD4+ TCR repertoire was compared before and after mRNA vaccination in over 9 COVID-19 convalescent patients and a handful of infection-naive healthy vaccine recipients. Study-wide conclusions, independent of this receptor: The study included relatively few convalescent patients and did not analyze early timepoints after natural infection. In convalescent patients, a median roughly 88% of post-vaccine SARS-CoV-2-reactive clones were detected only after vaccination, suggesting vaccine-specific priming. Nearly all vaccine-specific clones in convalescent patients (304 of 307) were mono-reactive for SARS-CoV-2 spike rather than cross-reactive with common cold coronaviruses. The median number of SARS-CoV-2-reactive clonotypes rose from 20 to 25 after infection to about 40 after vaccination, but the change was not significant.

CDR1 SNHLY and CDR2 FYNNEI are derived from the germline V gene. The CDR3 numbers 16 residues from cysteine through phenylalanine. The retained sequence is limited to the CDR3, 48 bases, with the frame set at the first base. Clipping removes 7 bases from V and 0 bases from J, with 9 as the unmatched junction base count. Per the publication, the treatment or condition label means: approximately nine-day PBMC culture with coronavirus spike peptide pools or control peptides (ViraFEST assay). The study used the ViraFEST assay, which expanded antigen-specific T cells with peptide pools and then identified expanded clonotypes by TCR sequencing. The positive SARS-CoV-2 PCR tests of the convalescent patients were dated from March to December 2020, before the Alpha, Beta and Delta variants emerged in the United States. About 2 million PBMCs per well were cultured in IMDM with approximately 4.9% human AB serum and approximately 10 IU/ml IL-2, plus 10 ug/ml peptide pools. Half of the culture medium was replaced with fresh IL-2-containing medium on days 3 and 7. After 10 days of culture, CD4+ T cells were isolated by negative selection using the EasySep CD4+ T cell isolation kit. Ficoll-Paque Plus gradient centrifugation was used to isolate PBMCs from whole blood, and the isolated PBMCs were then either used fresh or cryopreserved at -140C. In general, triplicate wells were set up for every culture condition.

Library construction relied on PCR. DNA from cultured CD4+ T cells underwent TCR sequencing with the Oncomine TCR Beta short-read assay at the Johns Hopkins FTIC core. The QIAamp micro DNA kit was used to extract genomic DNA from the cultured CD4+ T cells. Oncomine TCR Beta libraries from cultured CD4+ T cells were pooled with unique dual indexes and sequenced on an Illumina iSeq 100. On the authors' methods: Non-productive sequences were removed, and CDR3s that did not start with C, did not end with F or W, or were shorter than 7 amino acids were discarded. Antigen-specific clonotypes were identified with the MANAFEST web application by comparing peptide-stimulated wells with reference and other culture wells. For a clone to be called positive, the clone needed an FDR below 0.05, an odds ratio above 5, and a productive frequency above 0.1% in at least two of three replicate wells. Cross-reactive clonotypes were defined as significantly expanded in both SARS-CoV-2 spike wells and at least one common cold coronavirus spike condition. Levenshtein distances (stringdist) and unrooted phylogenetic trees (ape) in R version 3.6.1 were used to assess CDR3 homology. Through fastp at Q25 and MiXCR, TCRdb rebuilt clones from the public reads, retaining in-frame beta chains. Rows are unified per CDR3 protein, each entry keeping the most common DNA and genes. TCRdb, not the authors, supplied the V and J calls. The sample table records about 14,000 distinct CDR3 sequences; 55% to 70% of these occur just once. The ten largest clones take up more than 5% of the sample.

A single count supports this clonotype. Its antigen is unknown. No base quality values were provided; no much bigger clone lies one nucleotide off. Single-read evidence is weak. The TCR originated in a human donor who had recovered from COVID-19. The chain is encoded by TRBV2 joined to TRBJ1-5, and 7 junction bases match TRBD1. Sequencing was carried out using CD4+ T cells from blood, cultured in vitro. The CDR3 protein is CASKNRGTDSNQPQHF. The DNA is TGTGCCAGCAAAAACCGAGGGACAGATAGCAATCAGCCCCAGCATTTT.